In this sample, the clone carrying this TCR beta chain turned up many times. No antigen is known for it. cDNA molecules, individually, were tagged with unique molecular identifiers. In TCRdb, the 5' RACE reads were re-called with MiXCR into one record per CDR3 protein. Among about 80,000 distinct CDR3 sequences, roughly 9.4% were seen once, and the ten largest hold around 4.6%. The record originates from a study of early T cells in non-severe SARS-CoV-2 infection. Study information: Bulk RNA taken from unsorted whole blood was sequenced, leaving chains unpaired. General study points: Matching results from VDJdb favored anti-spike CD8 responses, leaving private and CD4 specificities undetected.

Trimming cost V 5 bases and J 1 base, with 15 bases left between them. The CDR3 extends over 15 amino acids. Germline CDR1 and CDR2: DFQATT and SNEGSKA (reference sequence). The source of this sequence is an adult who was a healthcare worker with PCR-confirmed SARS-CoV-2 infection or an uninfected control (not recorded which). Sample: whole blood. This chain links TRBV20-1 with TRBJ1-5; tentatively, D is TRBD1 (6 bases). The CDR3 loop reads CSAGPTTGSNQPQHF. CDR3 DNA: TGCAGTGCTGGCCCCACAACAGGGAGCAATCAGCCCCAGCATTTT.